The 16 T cell receptor beta chains below come from one sample, sequenced in a study of shared clonotypes between healthy human individuals. The repertoire was sequenced with immunoSEQ multiplex PCR; TCRdb's copy has only in-frame clones and lacks some. The repertoire has millions of clones, just over 90% of them found once; the top ten carry around 0.14%. The specimen was naive CD4+ T cells sorted from blood. Subset meaning: CD45RA+ positively selected. The receptors derive from a man aged 18 to 29 in good health.

The chain is built from TRBV19 and TRBJ1-5, with D possibly matching TRBD1 (5 bases). V was shortened by 9 bases and J by 2 bases, with 17 bases between the two germline ends. There are 15 residues in the CDR3. CDR1 and CDR2 from the germline V gene are LNHDA and SQIVND (reference sequence). The DNA for the CDR3 is TGTGCCAGCGGTACAGGCGTGAGTGGCAATCAGCCCCAGCATTTT. Encoded protein: CASGTGVSGNQPQHF.

This clone appeared once. The chain uses TRBV7-2 and TRBJ2-7, with 11 bases aligning to TRBD1. This CDR3 contains 16 residues. V lost 7 bases and J lost 6; bases outside the gene matches: 14. Per germline, CDR1 SGHTA and CDR2 FQGNSA. CDR3 coding DNA: TGTGCCAGCATCGTAGGTAGGGGACAGGGGGTGAGCGAGCAGTACTTC. Protein: CASIVGRGQGVSEQYF.

The chain is built from TRBV5-4 and TRBJ2-1; tentative D call: TRBD1 (5 bases). CDR1 is SGHNT, CDR2 YYREEE, per germline (reference sequence). The CDR3 sequence is 14 residues long. Trimming removed 2 bases from V and 4 bases from J, with 10 bases in between. The CDR3 DNA reads as TGTGCCAGCAGCTTTGGTAGGGGTTACAATGAGCAGTTCTTC. Its translation is CASSFGRGYNEQFF.

On this clone itself: The same CDR3 arises from other DNA sequences in this sample as well. The CDR3 DNA reads as TGTGCCAGCAGCGCACAGGGGTCCTACGAGCAGTACTTC. Its protein product is CASSAQGSYEQYF. J is TRBJ2-7 and V is TRBV9; TRBD1 aligns across 7 bases. J gave up 1 base and V 3 bases, and 1 base lay outside the gene matches. This CDR3 has 13 residues. Germline CDR1 is SGDLS and CDR2 is YYNGEE.

This clone was seen more than once but under ten times. The chain employs TRBV7-6 and TRBJ1-2; 7 bases match TRBD1. Germline V gene lookup returns CDR1 SGHVS and CDR2 FNYEAQ. Losses at the gene ends were 5 bases for V and 2 bases for J; bases not matched to a gene: 5. There are 14 residues in the CDR3. The CDR3 DNA sequence: TGTGCCAGCAGCCCTGAGACAGGGAACTATGGCTACACCTTC. Its translation is CASSPETGNYGYTF.

The chain recombines TRBV18 with TRBJ2-7, with D perhaps matching TRBD1 (5 bases). Germline assignment: CDR1 KGHSH and CDR2 LQKENI. The CDR3 has 14 amino acids. Trimming removed 6 bases from V and 4 bases from J, with 16 bases in between. The CDR3 here is CASSTQGRQYEQYF. The CDR3 nucleotides read TGTGCCAGCTCGACTCAGGGCCGGCAGTACGAGCAGTACTTC.

The chain carries TRBV29-1 and TRBJ2-5; D uncertain. This CDR3 is built from 11 residues. Trimming removed 0 bases at V and 7 bases at J, with 6 bases between. Germline V CDR1 and CDR2: SQVTM, ANQGSEA. The DNA of the CDR3 is TGCAGCGTTGAAGACCCCGGGACCCAGTACTTC. Protein: CSVEDPGTQYF.

V and J are TRBV11-2 and TRBJ1-5; D not certain. Germline V gene lookup returns CDR1 SGHAT and CDR2 FQNNGV. Trimming pared 2 bases from V and 0 bases from J, leaving 8 bases between. The CDR3 covers 15 residues. This CDR3 is CASSLNGYSNQPQHF. CDR3 DNA sequence: TGTGCCAGCAGCTTAAACGGTTATAGCAATCAGCCCCAGCATTTT.

A single count supports this clone. The chain has TRBV23-1 and TRBJ2-7; TRBD1 agrees at 7 bases. TRBV23-1 is given ORF status, its function remaining uncertain. The V segment lost 6 bases and the J segment 7 bases; nucleotides outside the gene matches: 9. This CDR3 is 13 amino acids long. In DNA form, the CDR3 reads TGCGCCAGCAGCCCGGACAGGTTCAGGGAGCAGTACTTC. Its protein is CASSPDRFREQYF.

This clone was observed a few times. In DNA, the CDR3 is TGCGCCAGCAGCCCGGCACAGGGGGCGAACACTGAAGCTTTCTTT. It codes for CASSPAQGANTEAFF. The chain carries TRBV5-1 and TRBJ1-1; 9 nucleotides align to TRBD1. V was pared by 4 bases and J by 1 base, with 5 bases of the junction left unmatched. This CDR3 contains 15 residues. Germline V lookup: CDR1 SGHRS, CDR2 YFSETQ.

This chain uses TRBV28 with TRBJ1-5; D is perhaps TRBD1 (5 bases). Trimming shortened V by 3 bases and J by 7 bases, and 13 bases separated the two germline ends. Germline lookup yields CDR1 MDHEN and CDR2 SYDVKM. There are 14 residues in the CDR3. DNA for the CDR3: TGTGCCAGCAGTTTTGGCAGGGTCAAGCAGCCCCAGCATTTT. It is translated as CASSFGRVKQPQHF.

In its sample, this clone was seen once. The gene calls are TRBV4-1 and TRBJ2-6; 9 positions agree with TRBD1. V shed 1 base, J shed 2 bases, and the junction held 6 bases outside the gene matches. Germline V gene sequence: CDR1 MGHRA, CDR2 YSYEKL. The CDR3 has 18 residues. CDR3 DNA sequence: TGCGCCAGCAGCCAAGTGGGGGACAGGGCCCCTGGGGCCAACGTCCTGACTTTC. It codes for CASSQVGDRAPGANVLTF.

This chain's CDR3 is CASSQESGAQDTQYF. The CDR3 DNA is TGCGCCAGCAGCCAAGAATCAGGGGCGCAAGATACGCAGTATTTT. V gene TRBV4-3 combines with J gene TRBJ2-3; D is possibly TRBD1 (6 bases). V gave up 0 bases and J gave up 5 bases, with 12 bases separating them. Germline CDR1 and CDR2: LGHNA and YSLEER. The CDR3 runs 15 residues.

This clone was counted between two and nine times. V and J are TRBV7-6 and TRBJ1-5; D ambiguous. CDR3 size: 14 residues. V dropped 2 bases and J dropped 4 bases, with 9 bases sitting between them. CDR1 is SGHVS and CDR2 is FNYEAQ in the germline V gene. The CDR3 DNA sequence: TGTGCCAGCAGCTTACGGGGTGAGAATCAGCCCCAGCATTTT. Protein product: CASSLRGENQPQHF.

The chain employs TRBV6-1 and TRBJ2-7; D unclear. V lost 7 bases to trimming and J lost 4 bases, with 14 bases between them. Germline assignment: CDR1 MNHNS and CDR2 SASEGT. The CDR3 spans 13 residues. This CDR3 reads CASTKDGAYEQYF. DNA of the CDR3: TGTGCCAGCACGAAGGACGGCGCTTACGAGCAGTACTTC.

The chain is built from TRBV29-1 and TRBJ2-3; D might be TRBD1 (5 bases). V dropped 3 bases and J dropped 1 base, with 14 bases sitting between them. This CDR3 region has 15 residues. CDR1 and CDR2 (germline): SQVTM, ANQGSEA. In nucleotides, the CDR3 is TGCAGCGTTGATAGGGGCGCAGGTGGCACAGATACGCAGTATTTT. Translated, it gives CSVDRGAGGTDTQYF.